The present entry profiles one TCR beta chain with its context. Antigen specificity is unknown. The germline CDR1 and CDR2 sequences are SGDLS and YYNGEE. This CDR3 contains 14 residues. The V end lost 5 bases, the J end lost 7 bases, and 18 bases lay between the germline ends. This entry comes from a study of OX40 agonist ivuxolimab in advanced cancers. In the study overall: Patients were treated with ivuxolimab, an agonistic anti-OX40 (CD134) antibody.

Study-wide results and limits: Nonresponders, in some cases, also had low normalized T-cell clonal expansion. Relative to CD4+, CD8+ T cells held more expanded clones on average.

Assay: immunoSEQ multiplex PCR; the TCRdb copy retains only in-frame clones and omits some. The table lists some 84,000 clones, approximately 92% of them singletons. This rearrangement joins TRBV9 to TRBJ1-1; D gene unclear. The TCR sequence derives from an adult with an advanced solid tumor such as melanoma, head and neck, liver or kidney cancer. The material sequenced was CD4+ or CD8+ T cells sorted from blood, taken in a trial of the OX40 agonist ivuxolimab. The CDR3 nucleotides read TGTGCCAGCAGGCAACACGAGAATGATATTGAAGCTTTCTTT. Residues: CASRQHENDIEAFF.